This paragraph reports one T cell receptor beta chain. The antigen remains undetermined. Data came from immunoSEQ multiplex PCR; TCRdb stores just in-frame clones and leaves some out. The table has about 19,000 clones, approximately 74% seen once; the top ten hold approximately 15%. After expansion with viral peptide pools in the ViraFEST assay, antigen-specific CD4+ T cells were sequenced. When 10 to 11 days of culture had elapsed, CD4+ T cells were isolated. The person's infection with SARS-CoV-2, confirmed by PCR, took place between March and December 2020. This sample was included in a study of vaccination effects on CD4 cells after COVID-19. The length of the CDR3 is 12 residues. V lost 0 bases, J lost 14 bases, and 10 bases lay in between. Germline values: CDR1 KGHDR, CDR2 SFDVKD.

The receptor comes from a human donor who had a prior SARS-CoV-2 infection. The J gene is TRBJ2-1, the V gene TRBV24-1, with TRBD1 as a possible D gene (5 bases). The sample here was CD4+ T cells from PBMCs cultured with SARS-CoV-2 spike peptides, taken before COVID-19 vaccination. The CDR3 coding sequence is TGTGCCACCAGTGATTTGAGACAGAATGAGTTCTTC. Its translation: CATSDLRQNEFF.